What follows are 32 T cell receptor beta chains derived from one specimen sequenced in a study of OX40 agonist ivuxolimab in advanced cancers. Measured with immunoSEQ multiplex PCR; TCRdb has only the in-frame clones, and not every one. The sample holds more than 60,000 clones, over 80% seen once. Sequences were derived from CD4+ or CD8+ T cells sorted from blood, sampled in a trial of the OX40 agonist ivuxolimab. The receptors shown here come from an adult with an advanced solid tumor such as melanoma, head and neck, liver or kidney cancer.

The J gene is TRBJ2-1, the V gene TRBV11-2; 10 nucleotides match TRBD2. The CDR3 has 16 residues. The V gene end was trimmed by 5 bases and the J gene end by 8 bases; junction bases not matched to a gene: 12. The germline V gene encodes CDR1 SGHAT and CDR2 FQNNGV. The CDR3 DNA follows: TGTGCCAGCAGCCTACAGGTAGCGGGGGGTGCGGATGAGCAGTTCTTC. Its translation is CASSLQVAGGADEQFF.

The rearrangement uses TRBV30 and TRBJ1-1; D is possibly TRBD1 (5 bases). Trimming left V 1 base short and J 12 bases short, with 12 bases between. CDR1 is GTSNPN, CDR2 SVGIG, per germline (reference sequence). The CDR3 is 11 residues long. In nucleotides, the CDR3 is TGTGCCTGGAGTGGGGGACCAGCTCCTTTCTTT. This sequence encodes CAWSGGPAPFF.

This clone was observed a few times. V and J are TRBV2 and TRBJ2-7; D may match TRBD1 or TRBD2 (5 bases each). In germline, CDR1 is SNHLY, CDR2 FYNNEI. The CDR3 consists of 14 residues. Trimming removed 4 bases at V and 2 bases at J, with 12 bases between. For the CDR3, the DNA is TGTGCCAGCAGTGTGTATCGGGACCCCTACGAGCAGTACTTC. As protein: CASSVYRDPYEQYF.

Written as DNA, the CDR3 is TGCGCCAGCAGCTTGGGGGGTGTTAGTAACTATGGCTACACCTTC. Translation: CASSLGGVSNYGYTF. The chain is built from TRBV5-1 and TRBJ1-2; the D is unclear. This CDR3 region has 15 residues. The germline CDR1 and CDR2 sequences are SGHRS and YFSETQ. V was clipped by 0 bases and J by 1 base, with 10 bases between them. The variable domain in full, completed from reference TRBV5-1 and TRBJ1-2, reads KAGVTQTPRYLIKTRGQQVTLSCSPISGHRSVSWYQQTPGQGLQFLFEYFSETQRNKGNFPGRFSGRQFSNSRSEMNVSTLELGDSALYLCASSLGGVSNYGYTFGSGTRLTVV.

As concerns this clone: A much larger clone differs from this one at a single base, so this may be a read error. V gene TRBV18 combines with J gene TRBJ1-1; 12 bases line up with TRBD1. Germline V lookup: CDR1 KGHSH, CDR2 LQKENI. The CDR3 contains 16 residues. As DNA, the CDR3 is TGTGCCAGCTCACCACGGGGACAGGGGGCGCAAACTGAAACTTTCTTT. Translating gives CASSPRGQGAQTETFF. The full variable domain, rest sourced from reference TRBV18 and TRBJ1-1, is NAGVMQNPRHLVRRRGQEARLRCSPMKGHSHVYWYRQLPEEGLKFMVYLQKENIIDESGMPKERFSAEFPKEGPSILRIQQVVRGDSAAYFCASSPRGQGAQTETFFGQGTRLTVV.

This clone has only one observation. The gene calls are TRBV4-2 and TRBJ2-3, with 7 bases fitting TRBD2. CDR3 length: 15 amino acids. The germline V gene has CDR1 LGHNA and CDR2 YNFKEQ. V shed 4 bases, J shed 2 bases, and the junction held 6 bases outside the gene matches. The DNA of the CDR3 is TGTGCCAGCAGCCCTTTAGCGGGTAACACAGATACGCAGTATTTT. This sequence encodes CASSPLAGNTDTQYF.

This chain connects TRBV27 to TRBJ2-5; D ambiguous. Germline assignment: CDR1 MNHEY and CDR2 SMNVEV (reference sequence). This CDR3 comprises 12 residues. Trimming took off 5 bases at V and 2 bases at J, with 6 bases between the two ends. This CDR3 is CASSTEQETQYF. For the CDR3, the DNA is TGTGCCAGCAGTACAGAACAAGAGACCCAGTACTTC.

V and J are TRBV10-3 and TRBJ2-7, with TRBD1 as a possible D gene (6 bases). Trimming took 5 bases from V and 0 from J, leaving 8 bases between them. The germline V gene has CDR1 ENHRY and CDR2 SYGVKD. This CDR3 is built from 13 residues. CDR3 in amino acids: CAISQGTSYEQYF. CDR3 coding DNA: TGTGCCATCAGTCAGGGGACCTCCTACGAGCAGTACTTC.

This chain links TRBV29-1 with TRBJ2-6; D is possibly TRBD1 or TRBD2 (5 bases each). V was pared by 5 bases and J by 0 bases, with 14 bases between. The CDR3 sequence is 16 residues long. CDR1 and CDR2 from the germline V gene are SQVTM and ANQGSEA. For the CDR3, the DNA is TGCAGCGTTTTTCGGGACGTAGACTCTGGGGCCAACGTCCTGACTTTC. Translation: CSVFRDVDSGANVLTF. The full variable domain, its missing parts supplied by reference TRBV29-1 and TRBJ2-6, is SAVISQKPSRDICQRGTSLTIQCQVDSQVTMMFWYRQQPGQSLTLIATANQGSEATYESGFVIDKFPISRPNLTFSTLTVSNMSPEDSSIYLCSVFRDVDSGANVLTFGAGSRLTVL.

The chain uses TRBV9 and TRBJ1-2; 11 nucleotides match TRBD1. With V trimmed by 0 bases and J by 7 bases, 8 bases remained unmatched. The germline V gene has CDR1 SGDLS and CDR2 YYNGEE. The CDR3 length is 16 residues. The CDR3 coding sequence is TGTGCCAGCAGCGTAGGTAGGACAGGGGGCTTCCGTGGCTACACCTTC. Translating it yields CASSVGRTGGFRGYTF.

The chain combines TRBV19 with TRBJ2-7; no clear D gene. CDR1 and CDR2 (germline): LNHDA, SQIVND (reference sequence). This CDR3 has 13 residues. Trimming took 6 bases from V and 0 from J, leaving 9 bases between them. The CDR3 DNA is TGTGCCAGTAGCCTCCGCAACTCCTACGAGCAGTACTTC. Translating gives CASSLRNSYEQYF.

The chain employs TRBV28 and TRBJ1-5; weak D call: TRBD1 (5 bases). The CDR3 sequence is 15 residues long. Germline CDR1 reads MDHEN; CDR2 reads SYDVKM. V shed 7 bases and J shed 2 bases, with 15 bases lying between them. The DNA for the CDR3 is TGTGCCAGCACCTTGGACGGGACGGGCAATCAGCCCCAGCATTTT. Amino acid sequence: CASTLDGTGNQPQHF. The whole variable domain, filled in from reference TRBV28 and TRBJ1-5, reads DVKVTQSSRYLVKRTGEKVFLECVQDMDHENMFWYRQDPGLGLRLIYFSYDVKMKEKGDIPEGYSVSREKKERFSLILESASTNQTSMYLCASTLDGTGNQPQHFGDGTRLSIL.

This clone appeared once. This chain uses TRBV6-6 with TRBJ1-1, with D perhaps matching TRBD1 (5 bases). The V end was cut by 0 bases, the J end by 0 bases, with 11 bases between. The CDR3 has 16 residues. Germline loops: CDR1 MNHNY, CDR2 SVGAGI (reference sequence). CDR3 coding DNA: TGTGCCAGCAGTTACTCGAGGGAGGGGTTGAACACTGAAGCTTTCTTT. Translation: CASSYSREGLNTEAFF.

The V and J genes are TRBV9 and TRBJ2-2; D unresolved. The CDR3 loop spans 15 amino acids. V lost 0 bases and J lost 6, with 12 bases in between. Germline lookup yields CDR1 SGDLS and CDR2 YYNGEE. The CDR3 loop is CASSVAWGGAGELFF. CDR3 nucleotides: TGTGCCAGCAGCGTAGCTTGGGGTGGAGCCGGGGAGCTGTTTTTT.

In its sample, this clone was seen once. The V and J genes are TRBV27 and TRBJ2-5; D call uncertain. The CDR3 totals 14 residues. CDR1 is MNHEY, CDR2 SMNVEV, per germline (reference sequence). The germline V and J ends were trimmed by 1 base and 2 bases, with 8 bases remaining between them. In DNA form, the CDR3 reads TGTGCCAGCAGTTTATTTTCCGGTCAAGAGACCCAGTACTTC. It codes for CASSLFSGQETQYF.

As regards this clone: The same CDR3 is also encoded by other DNA sequences in this sample. This chain joins TRBV5-1 and TRBJ1-2; 7 bases agree with TRBD1. The CDR3 has 13 residues. In germline, CDR1 is SGHRS, CDR2 YFSETQ. Trimming cost V 1 base and J 7 bases; bases outside gene matches: 4. The CDR3 bases are TGCGCCAGCAGCTTGAGTCAGGGGGGTGGCTACACCTTC. Protein sequence: CASSLSQGGGYTF.

This chain uses TRBV18 with TRBJ2-2; maybe TRBD2 (5 bases). This CDR3 comprises 16 residues. Germline CDR1 KGHSH, CDR2 LQKENI. V lost 1 base and J lost 6, with 15 bases in between. This CDR3 reads CASSPRAGGWPGELFF. The CDR3 nucleotides read TGTGCCAGCTCACCACGGGCAGGAGGATGGCCCGGGGAGCTGTTTTTT.

This rearrangement joins TRBV2 to TRBJ2-2, with TRBD2 as a possible D gene (6 bases). V shed 7 bases and J shed 2 bases, with 14 bases lying between them. Germline CDR1 is SNHLY and CDR2 is FYNNEI. The CDR3 is 15 residues long. The CDR3 nucleotides read TGTGCCAGCAAGGTGGCTAGCGTAAACACCGGGGAGCTGTTTTTT. This gives the protein CASKVASVNTGELFF.

The rearrangement uses TRBV5-8 and TRBJ2-7, with 10 bases fitting TRBD2. Germline-derived CDR1 and CDR2 are SGHTS and YDEGEE. The CDR3 sequence is 16 residues long. The trim removed 5 bases at V and 5 bases at J, leaving 13 bases unmatched. The chain's CDR3 is CASRGGDSGRKNEQYF. CDR3 DNA sequence: TGTGCCAGCAGGGGGGGCGATAGCGGGAGGAAAAACGAGCAGTACTTC. The variable domain in full, completed from reference TRBV5-8 and TRBJ2-7, reads EAGVTQSPTHLIKTRGQQATLRCSPISGHTSVYWYQQALGLGLQFLLWYDEGEERNRGNFPPRFSGRQFPNYSSELNVNALELEDSALYLCASRGGDSGRKNEQYFGPGTRLTVT.

This chain connects TRBV2 to TRBJ2-7; TRBD1 aligns across 7 bases. Germline trimming cut 6 bases from V and 7 bases from J; bases unmatched to any gene: 6. The CDR3 loop spans 12 amino acids. CDR1 is SNHLY, CDR2 FYNNEI, per germline. As DNA, the CDR3 is TGTGCCAGCAGCCTACAGGGGTGGGAGCAGTACTTC. Translation: CASSLQGWEQYF.

This clone was detected only a few times. For the CDR3, the DNA is TGTGCCAGCAGGCGGGCCGACACATATCAGCCCCAGCATTTT. Translation: CASRRADTYQPQHF. The chain has TRBV2 and TRBJ1-5; D is unresolved. V was trimmed by 6 bases and J by 5 bases, leaving 14 bases between them. Looked up from germline, CDR1 is SNHLY and CDR2 is FYNNEI. The CDR3 totals 14 residues.

This clone has a handful of counts. The chain employs TRBV18 and TRBJ1-1; TRBD1 matches at 9 bases. Germline trimming cut 5 bases from V and 7 bases from J; bases unmatched to any gene: 5. This CDR3 has 13 amino acids. Germline assignment: CDR1 KGHSH and CDR2 LQKENI. In DNA form, the CDR3 reads TGTGCCAGCTCAAAGCGGGACAGGGATGAAGCTTTCTTT. Translated: CASSKRDRDEAFF.

The CDR3 DNA follows: TGTGCCAGTCAAGCCGTGAGGGCAGATACGCAGTATTTT. Amino acid sequence: CASQAVRADTQYF. The V gene is TRBV19, the J gene TRBJ2-3; tentative D call: TRBD2 (5 bases). Trimming removed 8 bases from V and 4 bases from J, with 13 bases in between. This CDR3 has 13 amino acids. CDR1 and CDR2 from the germline V gene are LNHDA and SQIVND (reference sequence).

Here the CDR3 DNA reads TGTGCCAGCAAGGAGGGACTTGTCCTTTTCTTC. It yields the protein CASKEGLVLFF. The rearrangement uses TRBV27 and TRBJ2-1, with a possible D match to TRBD2 (6 bases). CDR3 size: 11 residues. The ends were cut back, 7 bases at V and 16 bases at J, with 17 bases in the middle. CDR1 and CDR2 (germline): MNHEY, SMNVEV (reference sequence).

The V call is TRBV27, the J call TRBJ2-2, with D unresolved. The CDR3 covers 17 residues. The V end lost 4 bases, the J end lost 1 base, and 16 bases lay between the germline ends. Germline V gene sequence: CDR1 MNHEY, CDR2 SMNVEV (reference sequence). The CDR3 DNA follows: TGTGCCAGCAGTTCCCTACGGGCGGACGGGAACACCGGGGAGCTGTTTTTT. It yields the protein CASSSLRADGNTGELFF.

The rearrangement uses TRBV7-9 and TRBJ1-6; D ambiguous. Trimming stripped 2 bases from V and 7 bases from J, with 3 bases between. Germline V gene sequence: CDR1 SEHNR, CDR2 FQNEAQ (reference sequence). There are 12 residues in the CDR3. As DNA, the CDR3 is TGTGCCAGCAGCTTATGGAATTCACCCCTCCACTTT. Amino acids: CASSLWNSPLHF.

CDR3 protein: CASSMADTQYF. In nucleotides, the CDR3 is TGTGCCAGTAGTATGGCAGATACGCAGTATTTT. V usage is TRBV19 and J usage is TRBJ2-3; D ambiguous. This CDR3 is 11 amino acids long. From germline, CDR1 is LNHDA and CDR2 SQIVND (reference sequence). Trimming removed 3 bases from V and 4 bases from J, with 2 bases in between.

V gene TRBV28 combines with J gene TRBJ1-6; D is unclear. Trimming removed 8 bases from V and 4 bases from J, with 9 bases in between. Germline V CDR1 and CDR2: MDHEN, SYDVKM. This CDR3 is 13 amino acids long. DNA of the CDR3: TGTGCCAGCCGAAGCCCGTATAATTCACCCCTCCACTTT. Its translation: CASRSPYNSPLHF.

The V and J genes are TRBV28 and TRBJ2-1; TRBD1 matches 8 bases. The V and J ends lost 0 bases and 8 bases, in that order; junction bases with no gene match: 6. CDR3 length equals 15 residues. Germline V gene sequence: CDR1 MDHEN, CDR2 SYDVKM. For the CDR3, the DNA is TGTGCCAGCAGTTTATGGGGCCAGGGGGCCCATGAGCAGTTCTTC. Amino acids: CASSLWGQGAHEQFF.

The chain is built from TRBV5-6 and TRBJ1-4; weak D call: TRBD1 (6 bases). The germline CDR1 and CDR2 sequences are SGHDT and YYEEEE. There are 16 residues in the CDR3. The ends were cut back, 4 bases at V and 2 bases at J, with 15 bases in the middle. The CDR3 coding sequence is TGTGCCAGCAGCCTCTTCACAGGGTTTACTAATGAAAAACTGTTTTTT. It is translated as CASSLFTGFTNEKLFF. The variable domain in full, completed from reference TRBV5-6 and TRBJ1-4, reads DAGVTQSPTHLIKTRGQQVTLRCSPKSGHDTVSWYQQALGQGPQFIFQYYEEEERQRGNFPDRFSGHQFPNYSSELNVNALLLGDSALYLCASSLFTGFTNEKLFFGSGTQLSVL.

This sequence joins TRBV7-9 and TRBJ2-1, with 8 bases aligning to TRBD2. Germline loops: CDR1 SEHNR, CDR2 FQNEAQ (reference sequence). The CDR3 totals 17 residues. Trimming cost V 1 base and J 5 bases; bases outside gene matches: 10. CDR3 in amino acids: CASSLVGAGVRDNEQFF. The DNA for the CDR3 is TGTGCCAGCAGCTTAGTGGGAGCGGGGGTCCGGGACAATGAGCAGTTCTTC.

This chain uses TRBV15 with TRBJ2-2, with no clear D. Trimming removed 1 base at V and 4 bases at J, with 4 bases between. This CDR3 region has 13 residues. The germline gives CDR1 LNHNV, CDR2 YYDKDF (reference sequence). Here the CDR3 DNA reads TGTGCCACCAGCAGAGTAGCCACCGGGGAGCTGTTTTTT. Encoded protein: CATSRVATGELFF.